The entry below gives a single T cell receptor (beta chain) sequence along with its context. Its antigen is still unknown. This CDR3 has 13 amino acids. Germline V CDR1 and CDR2: LNHDA, SQIVND (reference sequence). J lost 9 bases, V lost 5 bases, and 4 bases had no gene match. Produced via immunoSEQ multiplex PCR; TCRdb's table is partial and in-frame only. The table records about 150,000 clones, around 87% of them present only once. This sample stems from a study of T cell responses to AZD1222 COVID-19 vaccine. Overall study findings and caveats: Researchers took repertoire samples only after the peak T cell response had come. Possibly, clonal diversity was underestimated; donors were largely white British and included more females. Baseline seropositivity occurred in only six AZD1222 recipients.

This chain uses TRBV19 with TRBJ2-1, with 10 bases identical to TRBD1. The specimen was peripheral blood, collected 28 days after the second AZD1222 dose. The sequence was obtained from an adult who received the AZD1222 COVID-19 vaccine. The CDR3 DNA reads as TGTGCCAGTAGTCCCTGGGACAGGGGTGAGCAGTTCTTC. This translates into CASSPWDRGEQFF.